The clone carrying this T cell receptor (beta chain) is a singleton in its sample. This sample is part of a study of blood T cell repertoires in COVID-19. Study information: Material from acute and convalescent COVID-19 was sourced from the United States, Italy and Spain. PBMCs, B-cell-depleted T cells, or T cells provided the cDNA or gDNA that made up the material.

Germline V gene data show CDR1 as SGHTA and CDR2 as FQGTGA. The CDR3 has 13 residues. V was pared by 6 bases and J by 6 bases, with 7 bases of the junction left unmatched. Seattle enrolled patients during active infection and tracked them longitudinally. Per the original data handling: Quantification of nucleated cells was approximated via reference gene primer amplification. Measured with immunoSEQ multiplex PCR; TCRdb has only the in-frame clones, and not every one. Clonal size and the V and J genes are those of that table, whereas D and trimming came from the DNA. The profile covers 95,000 or so clones, with roughly 80% appearing a single time and under 5.5% taken by the ten largest.

The specimen sequenced was peripheral blood. The clonotype originates from a man older than 75 with COVID-19, enrolled during active disease. This chain joins TRBV7-3 and TRBJ2-7, with 8 bases that match TRBD1. The DNA for the CDR3 is TGTGCCAGCAGTCGTAGGACAGGGACCGAGCAGTACTTC. Translated: CASSRRTGTEQYF.